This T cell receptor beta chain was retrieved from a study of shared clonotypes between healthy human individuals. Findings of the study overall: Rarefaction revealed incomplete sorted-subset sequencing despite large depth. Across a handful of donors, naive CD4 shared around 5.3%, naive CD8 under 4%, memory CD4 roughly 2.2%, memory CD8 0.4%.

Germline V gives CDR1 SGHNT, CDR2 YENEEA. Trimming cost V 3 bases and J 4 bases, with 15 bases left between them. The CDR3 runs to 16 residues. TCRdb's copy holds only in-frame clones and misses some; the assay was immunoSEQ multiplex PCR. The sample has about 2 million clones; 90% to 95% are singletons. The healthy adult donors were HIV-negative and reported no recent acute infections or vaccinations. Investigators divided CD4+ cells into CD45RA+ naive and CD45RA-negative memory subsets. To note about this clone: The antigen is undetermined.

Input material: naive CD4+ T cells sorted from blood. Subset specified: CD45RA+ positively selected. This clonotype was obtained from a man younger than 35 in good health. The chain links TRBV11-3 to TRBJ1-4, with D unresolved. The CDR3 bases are TGTGCCAGCAGCTTGGTTTTAGTTTTGCGTAATGAAAAACTGTTTTTT. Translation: CASSLVLVLRNEKLFF.